The clone carrying this T cell receptor (beta chain) was seen ten or more times. Its target is not known. Amplification of TCR beta CDR3 regions was performed using RNA transcripts as template. A first-round RT-PCR of the TCR CDR3 used the HTBI primer set. MiXCR, applied by TCRdb to the multiplex PCR reads, yields one record per CDR3 protein. Among 150,000 to 200,000 distinct CDR3 sequences, about 15% were seen once, and the ten largest hold roughly 30%. The data originate from a study of T cells in Graves' hyperthyroidism and ophthalmopathy. Exclusions: uncontrolled infection, other autoimmune disease, pregnancy, lactation. Regarding the study as a whole: A median around six months before onset, the model predicted ophthalmopathy. The blood repertoire included most of the expanded thyroid clonotypes above 0.001.

The clonotype originates from a woman aged 45 to 65 with Graves' hyperthyroidism. Sequenced sample: blood.

CDR3 in amino acids: CASSPRGPSSGNTIYF. The CDR3 bases are TGTGCCAGCTCACCACGTGGTCCAAGCTCTGGAAACACCATATATTTT. The V call is TRBV18, the J call TRBJ1-3; D not resolved. The CDR3 spans 16 residues. Germline loops: CDR1 KGHSH, CDR2 LQKENI. Trimming took 1 base from V and 0 from J, leaving 10 bases between them.